This TCR beta chain is drawn from a study of beta chain features in type 1 diabetes. Study as a whole: Similarity in age, gender and cell yields was seen between patients and healthy donors. Study results and limitations: TCRB CDR3s from Type 1 diabetes patients were moderately but significantly shorter in all four CD4+ subsets.

This clone turned up a few times. Its matching antigen is unknown. Germline-derived CDR1 and CDR2 are SGHDN and FVKESK. Trimming took off 2 bases at V and 3 bases at J, with 13 bases between the two ends. The CDR3 length is 15 residues. CD45RO/CCR7/CD25/CD127/CD95/CD27 sorting isolated CD4+ naive, central memory, regulatory and stem cell-like memory cells. Every isolated RNA sample was fully reverse transcribed, so sequencing captured expressed TCRB transcripts. The method was immunoSEQ multiplex PCR; TCRdb's version includes in-frame clones alone and lacks a portion of them. The profile covers hundreds of thousands of clones, with 11% to 15% appearing a single time and roughly 0.04% taken by the ten largest.

The sequence was collected from a man between 18 and 29 years old with type 1 diabetes. The J gene is TRBJ1-1, the V gene TRBV14; no clear D. Sequencing used naive CD4+ T cells from blood. This chain's CDR3 is CASSQLGVKDTEAFF. CDR3 nucleotides: TGTGCCAGCAGCCAACTCGGGGTTAAGGACACTGAAGCTTTCTTT.